This TCR beta chain was captured by sequencing in a study of CD8+CD57+ T cells in acquired aplastic anemia. Study-level results: Patients and controls were not found to differ significantly in CD8+ Simpson's diversity. The number of CD8+ CDR3 sequences shared by patients and controls was twenty-nine.

The CDR3 sequence is 18 residues long. CDR1 and CDR2 from the germline V gene are LNHDA and SQIVND (reference sequence). V was pared by 4 bases and J by 2 bases, with 11 bases of the junction left unmatched. As for this clonotype: The antigen remains undetermined.

Sequenced patients had shown CD8+CD57+ cell expansion by flow cytometry. Patients, without exception, had severe acquired aplastic anemia. Profiling of TCR beta VDJ combinations and CDR3 sequences used genomic DNA as template. One entry per CDR3 protein results from TCRdb running MiXCR on the reads. The data hold around 150,000 distinct CDR3 sequences, with around half observed a single time. Material for sequencing was sorted CD4+, CD8+, or CD8+CD57+ T cells (not recorded which) from PBMCs. The sequence derives from a human donor with aplastic anemia. The rearrangement uses TRBV19 and TRBJ1-5, with 10 bases aligning to TRBD1. The CDR3 spells CASSKPGTGVLGNQPQHF. The DNA of the CDR3 is TGTGCCAGTAGTAAGCCCGGGACAGGGGTCCTAGGCAATCAGCCCCAGCATTTT.